Below are 7 T cell receptor beta chains sequenced from a single sample in a study of persistence of HIV-infected CD4 T cells. No cognate antigen is known for these TCRs. This was the immunoSEQ version 4 assay in survey mode. Libraries were prepared by immunoSEQ multiplex PCR; TCRdb keeps only in-frame clonotypes and omits some of them. The repertoire holds 48,000 or so clones, under 85% seen once, with 3% in the top ten. Lysates of CMV-infected fibroblasts at 9 to 10 ug/mL stimulated these cells. Memory cells lacking CD40L and CD69 with high CD45RO were sorted. The material was CD4+ T cells sorted from PBMCs after approximately 19-hour stimulation, obtained from a patient who received antiretroviral therapy. The origin of the receptors is an adult man with HIV who was CMV-seropositive.

This clone was counted only a few times. The chain combines TRBV19 with TRBJ2-1; TRBD1 or TRBD2 may be the D gene (6 bases each). The germline V and J ends were trimmed by 1 base and 9 bases, with 16 bases remaining between them. The CDR3 has 15 amino acids. In germline, CDR1 is LNHDA, CDR2 SQIVND (reference sequence). The CDR3 DNA sequence: TGTGCCAGTAGTATAGGTTCGGGGGCCTCGAGTGAGCAGTTCTTC. Encoded protein: CASSIGSGASSEQFF.

V is TRBV20-1 and J is TRBJ2-5, with 8 bases matching TRBD2. The ends lost 3 bases at V and 0 bases at J; junction bases unmatched: 9. CDR1 and CDR2 (germline): DFQATT, SNEGSKA (reference sequence). CDR3 size: 16 residues. The CDR3 bases are TGCAGTGCTAGTGTCCCCGGGACTAGGGACCAAGAGACCCAGTACTTC. It yields the protein CSASVPGTRDQETQYF.

The chain carries TRBV5-1 and TRBJ2-2; 10 bases map to TRBD1. With 2 bases clipped from V and 3 bases from J, the junction kept 7 bases outside the gene matches. Germline CDR1 and CDR2: SGHRS and YFSETQ. This CDR3 is built from 17 residues. For the CDR3, the DNA is TGCGCCAGCAGCTTTACGACAGGGGGCGCTGACACCGGGGAGCTGTTTTTT. It yields the protein CASSFTTGGADTGELFF.

V usage is TRBV7-9 and J usage is TRBJ1-1, with D maybe TRBD1 (5 bases). The germline V and J ends were trimmed by 2 bases and 4 bases, with 20 bases remaining between them. The CDR3 runs 17 residues. CDR1 and CDR2 from the germline V gene are SEHNR and FQNEAQ (reference sequence). The CDR3 region has the DNA TGTGCCAGCAGCTTAAGGCCCGGGGCAGGGAGGGTCACTGAAGCTTTCTTT. It yields the protein CASSLRPGAGRVTEAFF.

The sample holds many counts of this clone. The chain couples TRBV5-1 to TRBJ2-1; 7 positions match TRBD1. CDR3 length: 17 amino acids. Germline CDR1 is SGHRS and CDR2 is YFSETQ. The V gene end was trimmed by 2 bases and the J gene end by 8 bases; junction bases not matched to a gene: 16. CDR3 loop: CASSLSGTERYIHEQFF. The CDR3 DNA follows: TGCGCCAGCAGCTTATCCGGGACAGAACGTTATATCCATGAGCAGTTCTTC.

The chain links TRBV3-1 (or the pseudogene TRBV3-2) to TRBJ2-7, with TRBD2 matching 7 bases. Germline V gives CDR1 LGHDT, CDR2 YNNKEL (reference sequence). This CDR3 has 16 amino acids. The V gene end was trimmed by 1 base and the J gene end by 2 bases; junction bases not matched to a gene: 8. The CDR3 DNA follows: TGTGCCAGCAGCCAAGTCCCCCAGCGGGGTACCTACGAGCAGTACTTC. Translated, it gives CASSQVPQRGTYEQYF.

This clone has just one count. The chain combines TRBV5-1 with TRBJ1-5; D unresolved. This CDR3 region has 13 residues. V was shortened by 5 bases and J by 9 bases, with 15 bases between the two germline ends. The germline CDR1 and CDR2 sequences are SGHRS and YFSETQ. DNA of the CDR3: TGCGCCAGCAGATCAGATTCGGCTGGGCCCCAGCATTTT. Residues: CASRSDSAGPQHF.